These T cell receptor beta chains were read from a single sample in a study of T cells in Graves' hyperthyroidism and ophthalmopathy. From the multiplex PCR reads, TCRdb called clonotypes with MiXCR, one entry per CDR3 protein. The sample yields around 480,000 distinct CDR3 sequences, around 14% seen once. Sequenced: blood. These receptors all come from a woman between 18 and 30 years old with Graves' hyperthyroidism. Each CDR3 is given with its conserved first and last residue. The D gene is left open where the match is weak. Clone size is stated in some rows and not others, as once, few, many or a class when expanded.

clone_size | j_call | v_call | d_call | cdr3_aa | cdr3_nt
many | TRBJ2-7 | TRBV27 | - | CASSLRDTRYEQYF | TGTGCCAGCAGTTTAAGAGACACCCGCTACGAGCAGTACTTC
many | TRBJ2-2 | TRBV7-9 | - | CASSLKRNTGELFF | TGTGCCAGCAGCTTAAAGCGGAACACCGGGGAGCTGTTTTTT
many | TRBJ2-2 | TRBV10-1 | - | CASSGRATGELFF | TGCGCCAGCAGTGGTAGGGCCACCGGGGAGCTGTTTTTT
- | TRBJ1-1 | TRBV9 | TRBD1 | CASSVADRMNTEAFF | TGTGCCAGCAGCGTAGCGGACAGGATGAACACTGAAGCTTTCTTT
- | TRBJ1-1 | TRBV6-2/TRBV6-3 | - | CASSFRTAPNTEAFF | TGTGCCAGCAGTTTTCGGACAGCCCCGAACACTGAAGCTTTCTTT
many | TRBJ1-1 | TRBV6-2/TRBV6-3 | - | CASSYYRGTTEAFF | TGTGCCAGCAGTTACTATAGGGGGACGACTGAAGCTTTCTTT
- | TRBJ2-3 | TRBV29-1 | - | CSVEGHRDYDTDTQYF | TGCAGCGTTGAGGGCCACAGGGATTACGACACAGATACGCAGTATTTT
few | TRBJ2-1 | TRBV11-3 | - | CASSLGGGISYNEQFF | TGTGCCAGCAGCTTAGGGGGCGGGATCTCCTACAATGAGCAGTTCTTC
many | TRBJ1-2 | TRBV11-3 | TRBD1 | CASSPLRDRGRSNYGYTF | TGTGCCAGCAGCCCCCTCCGGGACAGGGGGCGTTCTAACTATGGCTACACCTTC
many | TRBJ2-7 | TRBV15 | - | CATLERGRHEQYF | TGTGCCACGTTGGAGCGTGGCCGTCACGAGCAGTACTTC
few | TRBJ2-5 | TRBV28 | - | CASSLIGFGTKYF | TGTGCCAGCAGTTTAATTGGGTTTGGGACCAAGTACTTC
few | TRBJ1-4 | TRBV12-3/TRBV12-4 | TRBD1 | CASSIAGGANEKLFF | TGTGCCAGCAGTATCGCAGGGGGGGCAAATGAAAAACTGTTTTTT
few | TRBJ2-1 | TRBV6-1 | TRBD2 | CASSRRLREGPDEQFF | TGTGCCAGCAGTCGCCGGTTGCGGGAGGGCCCAGATGAGCAGTTCTTC
many | TRBJ2-1 | TRBV27 | TRBD1 | CASSFPGGQGDNEQFF | TGTGCCAGCAGTTTCCCGGGGGGACAGGGCGACAATGAGCAGTTCTTC
- | TRBJ2-2 | TRBV20-1 | TRBD2 | CSARDSSSGRVVAGELFF | TGCAGTGCTAGAGATTCATCTAGCGGGAGGGTAGTTGCCGGGGAGCTGTTTTTT
many | TRBJ1-5 | TRBV12-3/TRBV12-4 | - | CASSRGGLSNQPQHF | TGTGCCAGCAGCCGTGGGGGGTTGAGCAATCAGCCCCAGCATTTT
many | TRBJ1-5 | TRBV7-8 | - | CASSPRGVADQPQHF | TGTGCCAGCAGCCCCCGGGGAGTAGCCGATCAGCCCCAGCATTTT
many | TRBJ2-1 | TRBV5-1 | - | CASSSTGREQFF | TGCGCCAGCAGCTCAACAGGGCGAGAGCAGTTCTTC
- | TRBJ2-7 | TRBV30 | - | CAWSEGRSYEQYF | TGTGCCTGGAGTGAAGGACGGTCCTACGAGCAGTACTTC
few | TRBJ2-7 | TRBV12-3/TRBV12-4 | TRBD1 | CASSLDDRVYSEQYF | TGTGCCAGCAGTTTAGACGACAGGGTCTACTCCGAGCAGTACTTC
- | TRBJ2-7 | TRBV5-6 | TRBD1 | CASSNTGGLEQYF | TGTGCCAGCAGCAATACAGGGGGCCTGGAGCAGTACTTC
- | TRBJ2-1 | TRBV5-1 | TRBD2 | CASSVLAGRNEQFF | TGCGCCAGCAGCGTACTAGCGGGAAGGAATGAGCAGTTCTTC
- | TRBJ2-1 | TRBV6-2/TRBV6-3 | TRBD2 | CASKPTSGRKEQFF | TGTGCCAGTAAACCAACTAGCGGGAGGAAAGAGCAGTTCTTC
- | TRBJ1-2 | TRBV6-5 | - | CASSYFRGQGYTF | TGTGCCAGCAGTTACTTTCGGGGTCAAGGCTACACCTTC
many | TRBJ1-1 | TRBV20-1 | TRBD1 | CSARAPGTGSTEAFF | TGCAGTGCTAGAGCCCCCGGGACAGGGAGTACTGAAGCTTTCTTT
many | TRBJ1-1 | TRBV29-1 | - | CSVVPRSSADTEAFF | TGCAGCGTTGTACCAAGGAGCAGCGCCGACACTGAAGCTTTCTTT
many | TRBJ2-1 | TRBV6-1 | - | CAGATSGTTYNEQFF | TGTGCCGGTGCAACGTCCGGGACAACCTACAATGAGCAGTTCTTC
- | TRBJ1-4 | TRBV7-8 | TRBD1 | CASSARQGPGYLFF | TGTGCCAGCAGCGCAAGACAGGGTCCAGGCTACCTGTTTTTT
many | TRBJ2-1 | TRBV9 | TRBD2 | CASSVVGAGLVEQFF | TGTGCCAGCAGCGTAGTCGGAGCGGGATTGGTTGAGCAGTTCTTC
few | TRBJ2-3 | TRBV5-6 | TRBD2 | CASSLTLAGGDTQYF | TGTGCCAGCAGCTTGACTCTAGCGGGAGGAGATACGCAGTATTTT
many | TRBJ2-7 | TRBV2 | - | CASSASFYEQYF | TGTGCCAGCAGTGCAAGTTTCTACGAGCAGTACTTC
many | TRBJ2-5 | TRBV29-1 | TRBD2 | CSVSSGTSGRETQYF | TGCAGCGTCTCGTCCGGGACTAGCGGGAGAGAGACCCAGTACTTC
- | TRBJ2-1 | TRBV6-1 | TRBD2 | CASSEGLAIYYNEQFF | TGTGCCAGCAGTGAGGGACTAGCGATTTATTACAATGAGCAGTTCTTC
many | TRBJ2-1 | TRBV15 | - | CATSRGSTYNEQFF | TGTGCCACCAGCAGGGGGTCAACTTACAATGAGCAGTTCTTC
many | TRBJ2-3 | TRBV3-1 | TRBD2 | CASSPRETTDTQYF | TGTGCCAGCAGCCCGCGGGAGACCACAGATACGCAGTATTTT
few | TRBJ1-5 | TRBV6-5 | - | CASSKARAANQPQHF | TGTGCCAGCAGTAAGGCCCGGGCCGCTAATCAGCCCCAGCATTTT
few | TRBJ2-3 | TRBV9 | - | CASSLSAGDTQYF | TGTGCCAGCAGCCTCTCCGCTGGAGATACGCAGTATTTT
many | TRBJ1-1 | TRBV12-3/TRBV12-4 | - | CASSLSATGNTEAFF | TGTGCCAGCAGTCTATCCGCGACAGGGAACACTGAAGCTTTCTTT
many | TRBJ2-3 | TRBV7-8 | - | CASGPRWGTDTQYF | TGTGCCAGCGGCCCCAGGTGGGGCACAGATACGCAGTATTTT
many | TRBJ2-1 | TRBV10-3 | - | CAISESSARVYNEQFF | TGTGCCATCAGTGAGTCCTCGGCTAGAGTCTACAATGAGCAGTTCTTC
many | TRBJ2-3 | TRBV7-3 | TRBD1 | CASSPYRGNTQYF | TGTGCCAGCAGCCCATACAGGGGGAATACGCAGTATTTT
- | TRBJ1-2 | TRBV14 | - | CASSQDGAGLYGYTF | TGTGCCAGCAGCCAAGATGGAGCAGGGCTCTATGGCTACACCTTC
- | TRBJ2-4 | TRBV5-1 | - | CASSLEGNIQYF | TGCGCCAGCAGCTTGGAGGGAAACATTCAGTACTTC
many | TRBJ1-5 | TRBV5-1 | - | CASSLSGEQPQHF | TGTGCCAGCAGCTTATCAGGGGAGCAGCCCCAGCATTTT
few | TRBJ1-3 | TRBV29-1 | - | CSVSPRGSGNTIYF | TGCAGCGTTTCGCCCCGGGGGTCTGGAAACACCATATATTTT
many | TRBJ2-2 | TRBV20-1 | - | CSARVATANTGELFF | TGCAGTGCTAGGGTGGCGACCGCGAACACCGGGGAGCTGTTTTTT
many | TRBJ1-1 | TRBV11-1 | - | CASSPRDGGGTEAFF | TGTGCCAGCAGCCCCAGGGACGGTGGTGGCACTGAAGCTTTCTTT
few | TRBJ2-7 | TRBV19 | TRBD2 | CASSGLALSYEQYF | TGTGCCAGTAGTGGACTAGCTCTGTCGTACGAGCAGTACTTC
many | TRBJ1-5 | TRBV30 | - | CAWGTGQGQPQHF | TGTGCCTGGGGGACGGGACAAGGCCAGCCCCAGCATTTT
many | TRBJ2-7 | TRBV19 | - | CASIDRLGYEQYF | TGTGCCAGTATCGACCGGCTGGGCTACGAGCAGTACTTC
many | TRBJ2-7 | TRBV5-1 | - | CASSTAGITYEQYF | TGCGCCAGCAGCACCGCAGGAATCACCTACGAGCAGTACTTC
few | TRBJ1-5 | TRBV20-1 | - | CSASRGRSNQPQHF | TGCAGTGCTAGCAGGGGTAGAAGCAATCAGCCCCAGCATTTT